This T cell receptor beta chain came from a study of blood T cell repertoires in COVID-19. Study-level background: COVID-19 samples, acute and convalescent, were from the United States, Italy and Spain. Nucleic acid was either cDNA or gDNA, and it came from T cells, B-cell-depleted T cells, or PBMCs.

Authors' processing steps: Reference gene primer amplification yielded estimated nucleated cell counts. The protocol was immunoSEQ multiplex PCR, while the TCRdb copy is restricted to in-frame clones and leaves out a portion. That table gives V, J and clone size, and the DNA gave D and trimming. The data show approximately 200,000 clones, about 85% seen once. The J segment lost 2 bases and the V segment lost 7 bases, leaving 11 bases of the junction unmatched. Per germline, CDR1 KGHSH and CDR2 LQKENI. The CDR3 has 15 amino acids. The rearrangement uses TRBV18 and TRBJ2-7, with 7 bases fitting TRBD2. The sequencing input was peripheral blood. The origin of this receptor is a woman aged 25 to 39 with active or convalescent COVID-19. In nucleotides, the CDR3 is TGTGCCAGCTGCCCGGCGGGGGATACGGCCTACGAGCAGTACTTC. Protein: CASCPAGDTAYEQYF.